The T cell receptor beta chain under discussion was sequenced for a study of chemoradiotherapy in HPV16-positive cancers. Broader study findings: During treatment, candidate HPV-specific clones and E7-related motifs expanded in tumor.

Only in-frame clones appear in the TCRdb table, and some are missing; sequencing was by immunoSEQ multiplex PCR. The table has more than 7,500 clones, just over 75% seen once. This clone came up a few times. Its antigen is unknown. This CDR3 comprises 15 residues. In germline, CDR1 is SGHAT, CDR2 FQNNGV. Trimming took 5 bases from V and 1 from J, leaving 11 bases between them. This chain joins TRBV11-2 and TRBJ2-2; D is undetermined. The sample was acquired from a patient who underwent chemoradiotherapy. The TCR comes from a human donor with HPV-associated anogenital cancer. Here the CDR3 reads CASSALPVNTGELFF. The DNA for the CDR3 is TGTGCCAGCAGCGCGTTGCCGGTGAACACCGGGGAGCTGTTTTTT.